This paragraph reports one T cell receptor beta chain. Its target is unknown. The data originate from a study of T cells expressing NK-cell markers. Study information: Beta-chain profiling covered CD3+CD56+NKG2C+, CD3+CD56+NKG2C- and CD3+CD56-NKG2C+ sorted subsets.

TCRdb re-called the 5' RACE reads, yielding one record per CDR3 amino acid sequence without DNA. The table for this sample gives 500,000 to 600,000 distinct CDR3 sequences. The CDR3 extends over 14 amino acids. Germline V gives CDR1 SGHAT, CDR2 FQNNGV. Broader study findings: One observes that, in several donors, these clonotypes were also the leading ones within the CD3+CD56-NKG2C+ fraction. Clarity on HCMV specificity was lacking for the expanded NKG2C+ T cell clones.

Source material: blood T cells: a sorted CD56 or NKG2C T cell subset, CD4+ or CD8+ T cells, or bulk PBMC T cells (not recorded which). This clonotype originated in a man younger than 35 in good health. This rearrangement joins TRBV11-2 to TRBJ1-1; without DNA, the TCRdb call of TRBD1 cannot be checked. CDR3 residues: CASSLDFSSGGAFF.